These 11 T cell receptor beta chains were sequenced from one sample in a study of blood T cells in healthy people across ages. A sample-barcoded 5' primer and a J-beta primer mix were used in a second PCR of about 7 to 12 cycles. One entry per CDR3 protein, called by TCRdb with MiXCR from the 5' RACE reads. The sample carries some 1.1 million distinct CDR3 sequences, 35% to 45% recorded once. The specimen was blood. Receptors originate from a young man in good health.

CDR3 nucleotide sequence: TGTGCCAGCAGCACAACAACCCCCCGGGAGCAGTACTTC. Residues: CASSTTTPREQYF. The chain has TRBV3-1 and TRBJ2-7; D gene unclear. CDR3 length equals 13 residues. The V and J ends lost 5 bases and 7 bases respectively, with 15 bases between them. Germline assignment: CDR1 LGHDT and CDR2 YNNKEL (reference sequence).

The chain couples TRBV6-2 or TRBV6-3 to TRBJ1-1; D is uncertain. V was pared by 2 bases and J by 1 base, with 11 bases between. Germline loops: CDR1 MNHEY, CDR2 SVGEGT. The CDR3 covers 15 residues. CDR3 bases: TGTGCCAGCAGTTACCAGGCTTTGCGGAACACTGAAGCTTTCTTT. Its translation is CASSYQALRNTEAFF.

The V gene is TRBV6-2 or TRBV6-3, the J gene TRBJ2-5; unclear D gene. CDR3 length: 13 residues. Per the germline V gene, CDR1 is MNHEY and CDR2 is SVGEGT. V lost 1 base and J 3 bases, leaving 6 bases between the germline ends. The CDR3 DNA sequence: TGTGCCAGCAGTTACTACAGAAAAGAGACCCAGTACTTC. This encodes CASSYYRKETQYF.

V is TRBV20-1 and J is TRBJ2-6; D ambiguous. The CDR3 is 14 residues long. Germline CDR1 and CDR2: DFQATT and SNEGSKA (reference sequence). Trimming stripped 6 bases from V and 3 bases from J, with 12 bases between. CDR3 nucleotide sequence: TGCAGTGCCTCCCTTACATTTGGGGCCAACGTCCTGACTTTC. It specifies CSASLTFGANVLTF.

The chain uses TRBV3-1 and TRBJ1-1, with D maybe TRBD1 (6 bases). This CDR3 contains 14 residues. The germline V and J ends were trimmed by 6 bases and 0 bases, with 11 bases remaining between them. Germline V gives CDR1 LGHDT, CDR2 YNNKEL (reference sequence). CDR3: CASRDTGLNTEAFF. The CDR3 DNA follows: TGTGCCAGCAGAGATACAGGGTTGAACACTGAAGCTTTCTTT.

The CDR3 is CASSQEPQGDFYGYTF. The CDR3 region has the DNA TGCGCCAGCAGCCAAGAGCCGCAGGGGGATTTCTATGGCTACACCTTC. J is TRBJ1-2 and V is TRBV4-3; 7 bases align to TRBD1. J was trimmed by 4 bases and V by 0 bases; bases with no gene match: 8. Per germline, CDR1 LGHNA and CDR2 YSLEER. The length of the CDR3 is 16 residues.

The chain carries TRBV4-1 and TRBJ2-1; D gene ambiguous. Germline CDR1 and CDR2: MGHRA and YSYEKL. The V end was cut by 1 base, the J end by 0 bases, with 10 bases between. The CDR3 sequence is 16 residues long. This CDR3 reads CASSQADDPSYNEQFF. CDR3 DNA sequence: TGCGCCAGCAGCCAAGCGGACGACCCCTCCTACAATGAGCAGTTCTTC.

This rearrangement joins TRBV2 to TRBJ1-1, with D tentatively TRBD1 (5 bases). Deletions cut 6 bases from V and 4 bases from J, with 18 bases between. Germline V gene sequence: CDR1 SNHLY, CDR2 FYNNEI. This CDR3 comprises 15 residues. The DNA of the CDR3 is TGTGCCAGCAGGAACTCAGGGAGATGGAGCACTGAAGCTTTCTTT. Amino acid sequence: CASRNSGRWSTEAFF.

This clonotype was found many times. Its ends do not fully match the called genes, so a read error is possible. This chain uses TRBV5-1 with TRBJ2-7; 7 nucleotides agree with TRBD1. This CDR3 comprises 13 residues. In germline, CDR1 is SGHRS, CDR2 YFSETQ. CDR3 DNA: TGTGCCAGCAGGCCACAGGGGACCTACGAGCAGTACTTC. Its translation: CASRPQGTYEQYF.

This clonotype was detected only a few times. The V and J genes are TRBV4-3 and TRBJ2-4, with no clear D. The CDR3 extends over 14 amino acids. Trimming removed 1 base at V and 3 bases at J, with 7 bases between. Looked up from germline, CDR1 is LGHNA and CDR2 is YSLEER. CDR3 nucleotide sequence: TGCGCCAGCAGCCAAGTCTGGCGCAAAAACATTCAGTACTTC. It codes for CASSQVWRKNIQYF.

This sequence joins TRBV13 and TRBJ2-2; 7 bases map to TRBD1. V lost 2 bases and J lost 4; bases outside the gene matches: 7. Germline V CDR1 and CDR2: PRHDT, FYEKMQ (reference sequence). CDR3 length equals 16 residues. Here the CDR3 reads CASSLSEGAPTGELFF. The CDR3 nucleotides are TGTGCCAGCAGCTTATCAGAGGGGGCCCCCACCGGGGAGCTGTTTTTT.